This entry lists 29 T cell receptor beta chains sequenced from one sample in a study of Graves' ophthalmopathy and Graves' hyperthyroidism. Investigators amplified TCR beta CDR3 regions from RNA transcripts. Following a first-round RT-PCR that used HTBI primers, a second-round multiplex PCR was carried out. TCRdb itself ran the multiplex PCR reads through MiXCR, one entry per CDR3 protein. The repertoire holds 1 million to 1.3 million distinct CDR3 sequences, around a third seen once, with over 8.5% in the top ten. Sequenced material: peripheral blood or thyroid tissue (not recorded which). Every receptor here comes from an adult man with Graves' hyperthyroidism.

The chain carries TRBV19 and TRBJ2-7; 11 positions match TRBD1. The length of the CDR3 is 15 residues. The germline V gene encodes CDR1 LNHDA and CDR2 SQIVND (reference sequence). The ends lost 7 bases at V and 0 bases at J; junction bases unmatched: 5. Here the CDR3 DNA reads TGTGCCAGTACCGGGGGACAGGGGGACTCCTACGAGCAGTACTTC. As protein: CASTGGQGDSYEQYF.

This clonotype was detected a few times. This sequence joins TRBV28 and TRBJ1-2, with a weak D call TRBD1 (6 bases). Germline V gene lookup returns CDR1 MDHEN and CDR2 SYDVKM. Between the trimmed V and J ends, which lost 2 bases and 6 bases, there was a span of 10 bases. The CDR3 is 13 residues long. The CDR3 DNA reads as TGTGCCAGCAGTTTAAGGGCAGGGGATGGCTACACCTTC. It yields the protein CASSLRAGDGYTF.

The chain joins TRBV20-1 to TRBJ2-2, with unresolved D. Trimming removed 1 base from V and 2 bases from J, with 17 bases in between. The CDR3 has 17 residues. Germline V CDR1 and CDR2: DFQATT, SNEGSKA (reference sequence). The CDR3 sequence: CSARAVQDSGNTGELFF. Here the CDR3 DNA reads TGCAGTGCTAGAGCCGTACAAGACTCTGGAAACACCGGGGAGCTGTTTTTT.

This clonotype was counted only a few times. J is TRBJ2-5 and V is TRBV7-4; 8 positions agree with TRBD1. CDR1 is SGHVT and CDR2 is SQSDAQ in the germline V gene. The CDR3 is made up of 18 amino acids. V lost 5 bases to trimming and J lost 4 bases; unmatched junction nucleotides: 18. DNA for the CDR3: TGTGCCAGCAGCGCTCGACAGGGGCCCATCACTATCAGAGAGACCCAGTACTTC. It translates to CASSARQGPITIRETQYF.

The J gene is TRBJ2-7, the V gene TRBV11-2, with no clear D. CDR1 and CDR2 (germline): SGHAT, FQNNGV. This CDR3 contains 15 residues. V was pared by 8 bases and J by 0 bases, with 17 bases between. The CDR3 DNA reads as TGTGCCAGCCTTCTTGGACGCACAAGCTCCTACGAGCAGTACTTC. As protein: CASLLGRTSSYEQYF.

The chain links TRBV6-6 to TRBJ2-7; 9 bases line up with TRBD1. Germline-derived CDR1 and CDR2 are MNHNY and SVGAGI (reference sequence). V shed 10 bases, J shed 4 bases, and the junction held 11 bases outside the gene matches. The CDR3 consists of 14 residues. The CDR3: CATNLDRGTYEQYF. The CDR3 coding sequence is TGTGCCACCAACTTAGACAGGGGGACTTACGAGCAGTACTTC.

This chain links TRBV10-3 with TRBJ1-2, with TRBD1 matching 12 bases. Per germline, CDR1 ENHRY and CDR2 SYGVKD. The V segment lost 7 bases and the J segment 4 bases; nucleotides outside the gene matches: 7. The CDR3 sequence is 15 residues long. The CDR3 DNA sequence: TGTGCCATCACCGCCGGGACAGGGGGCCTCTATGGCTACACCTTC. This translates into CAITAGTGGLYGYTF.

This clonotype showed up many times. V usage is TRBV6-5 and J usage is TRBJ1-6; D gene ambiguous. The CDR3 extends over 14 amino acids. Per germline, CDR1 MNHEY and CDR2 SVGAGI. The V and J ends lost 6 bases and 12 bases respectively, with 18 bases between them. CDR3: CASSSARANRPLHF. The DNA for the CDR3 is TGTGCCAGCAGCAGCGCGAGAGCAAACCGACCCCTCCACTTT.

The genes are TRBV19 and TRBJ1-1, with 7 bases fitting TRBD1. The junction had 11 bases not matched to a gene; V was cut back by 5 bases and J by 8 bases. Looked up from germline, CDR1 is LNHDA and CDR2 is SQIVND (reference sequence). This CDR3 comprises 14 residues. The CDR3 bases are TGTGCCAGTAGTGTACAGGGGAATCGGGACGAAGCTTTCTTT. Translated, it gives CASSVQGNRDEAFF.

CDR3 region: CASSARQAYEQYF. In DNA form, the CDR3 reads TGTGCCAGCTCGGCACGACAGGCCTACGAGCAGTACTTC. This chain links TRBV18 with TRBJ2-7, with TRBD1 as a possible D gene (6 bases). Germline V gene lookup returns CDR1 KGHSH and CDR2 LQKENI. This CDR3 has 13 residues. Trimming took off 6 bases at V and 2 bases at J, with 11 bases between the two ends.

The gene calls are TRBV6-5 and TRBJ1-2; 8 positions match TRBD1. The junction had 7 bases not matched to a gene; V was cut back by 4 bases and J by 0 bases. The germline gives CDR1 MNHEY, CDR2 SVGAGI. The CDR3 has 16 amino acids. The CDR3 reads CASSLSGTGTNYGYTF. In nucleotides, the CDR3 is TGTGCCAGCAGTTTATCCGGGACAGGAACTAACTATGGCTACACCTTC.

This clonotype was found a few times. CDR3 DNA: TGTGCCAGCAGCCAGTGGGGGTATGGCTACACCTTC. Translating it yields CASSQWGYGYTF. This rearrangement joins TRBV7-9 to TRBJ1-2; D may be TRBD1 (5 bases). Germline lookup yields CDR1 SEHNR and CDR2 FQNEAQ (reference sequence). This CDR3 contains 12 residues. Trimming shortened V by 5 bases and J by 5 bases, and 9 bases separated the two germline ends. The whole variable domain, remainder taken from reference TRBV7-9 and TRBJ1-2, is DTGVSQNPRHKITKRGQNVTFRCDPISEHNRLYWYRQTLGQGPEFLTYFQNEAQLEKSRLLSDRFSAERPKGSFSTLEIQRTEQGDSAMYLCASSQWGYGYTFGSGTRLTVV.

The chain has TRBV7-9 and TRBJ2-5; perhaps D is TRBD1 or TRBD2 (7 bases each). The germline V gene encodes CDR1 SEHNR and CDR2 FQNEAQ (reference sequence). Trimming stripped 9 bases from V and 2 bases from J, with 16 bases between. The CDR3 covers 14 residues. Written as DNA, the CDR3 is TGTGCCAGTCAGGGGGGGGCCGTACAAGAGACCCAGTACTTC. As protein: CASQGGAVQETQYF.

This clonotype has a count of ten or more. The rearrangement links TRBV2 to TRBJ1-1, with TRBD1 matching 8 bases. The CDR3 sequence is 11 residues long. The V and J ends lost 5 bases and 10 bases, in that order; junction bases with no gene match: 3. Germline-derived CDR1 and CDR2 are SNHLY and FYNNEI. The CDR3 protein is CASSNTGGAFF. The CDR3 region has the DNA TGTGCCAGCAGTAACACAGGGGGAGCTTTCTTT. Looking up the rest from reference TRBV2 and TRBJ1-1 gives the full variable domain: EPEVTQTPSHQVTQMGQEVILRCVPISNHLYFYWYRQILGQKVEFLVSFYNNEISEKSEIFDDQFSVERPDGSNFTLKIRSTKLEDSAMYFCASSNTGGAFFGQGTRLTVV.

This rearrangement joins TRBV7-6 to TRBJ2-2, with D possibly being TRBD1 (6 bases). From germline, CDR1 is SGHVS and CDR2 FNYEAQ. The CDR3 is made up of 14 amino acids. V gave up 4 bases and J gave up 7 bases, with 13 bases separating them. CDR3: CASSSSQGYGELFF. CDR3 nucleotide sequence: TGTGCCAGCAGCTCCTCGCAGGGGTACGGGGAGCTGTTTTTT.

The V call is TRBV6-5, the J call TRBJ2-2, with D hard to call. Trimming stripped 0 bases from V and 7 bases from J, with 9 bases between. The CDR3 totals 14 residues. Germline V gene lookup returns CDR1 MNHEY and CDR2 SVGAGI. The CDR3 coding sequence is TGTGCCAGCAGTTACTCAACAGCTTACGGGGAGCTGTTTTTT. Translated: CASSYSTAYGELFF.

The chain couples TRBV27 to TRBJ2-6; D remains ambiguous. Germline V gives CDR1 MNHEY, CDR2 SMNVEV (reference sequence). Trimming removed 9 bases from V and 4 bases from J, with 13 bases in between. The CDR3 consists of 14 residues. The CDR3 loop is CASSIVRGANVLTF. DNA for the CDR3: TGTGCCAGTTCAATAGTACGAGGGGCCAACGTCCTGACTTTC. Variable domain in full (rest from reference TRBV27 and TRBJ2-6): EAQVTQNPRYLITVTGKKLTVTCSQNMNHEYMSWYRQDPGLGLRQIYYSMNVEVTDKGDVPEGYKVSRKEKRNFPLILESPSPNQTSLYFCASSIVRGANVLTFGAGSRLTVL.

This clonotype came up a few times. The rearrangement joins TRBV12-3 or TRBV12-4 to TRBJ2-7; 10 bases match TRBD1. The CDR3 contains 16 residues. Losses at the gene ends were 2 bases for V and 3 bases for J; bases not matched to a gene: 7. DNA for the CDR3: TGTGCCAGCAGTTTATCGGGGACAGGGGTTTACTACGAGCAGTACTTC. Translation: CASSLSGTGVYYEQYF.

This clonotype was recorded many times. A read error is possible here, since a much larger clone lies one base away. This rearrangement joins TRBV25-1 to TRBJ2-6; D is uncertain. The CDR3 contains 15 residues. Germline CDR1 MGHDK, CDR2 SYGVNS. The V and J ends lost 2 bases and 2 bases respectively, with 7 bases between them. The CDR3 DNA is TGTGCCAGCAGTGAACAAAGCCCTGGGGCCAACGTCCTGACTTTC. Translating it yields CASSEQSPGANVLTF. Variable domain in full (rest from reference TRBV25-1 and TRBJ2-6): EADIYQTPRYLVIGTGKKITLECSQTMGHDKMYWYQQDPGMELHLIHYSYGVNSTEKGDLSSESTVSRIRTEHFPLTLESARPSHTSQYLCASSEQSPGANVLTFGAGSRLTVL.

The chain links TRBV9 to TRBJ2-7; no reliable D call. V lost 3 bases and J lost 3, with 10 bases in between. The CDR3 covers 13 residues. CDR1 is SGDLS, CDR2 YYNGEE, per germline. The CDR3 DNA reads TGTGCCAGCAGCGCCGAAAGTGACTACGAGCAGTACTTC. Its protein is CASSAESDYEQYF.

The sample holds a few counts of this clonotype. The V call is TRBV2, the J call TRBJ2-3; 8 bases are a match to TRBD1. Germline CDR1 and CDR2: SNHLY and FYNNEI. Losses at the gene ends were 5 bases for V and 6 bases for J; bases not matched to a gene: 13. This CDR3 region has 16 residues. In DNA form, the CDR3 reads TGTGCCAGCAGTACCAACCGGGACAGGTTCTCTGATACGCAGTATTTT. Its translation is CASSTNRDRFSDTQYF.

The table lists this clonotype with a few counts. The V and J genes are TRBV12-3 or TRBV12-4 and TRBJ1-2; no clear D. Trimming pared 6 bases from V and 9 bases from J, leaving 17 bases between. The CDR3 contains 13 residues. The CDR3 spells CASSRTPQARYTF. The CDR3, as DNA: TGTGCCAGCAGCCGGACCCCGCAAGCGCGCTACACCTTC.

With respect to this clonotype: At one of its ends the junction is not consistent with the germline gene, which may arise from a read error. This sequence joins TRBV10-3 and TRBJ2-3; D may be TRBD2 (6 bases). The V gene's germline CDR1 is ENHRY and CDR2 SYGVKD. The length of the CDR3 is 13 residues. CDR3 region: CATSDRGGGTQYF. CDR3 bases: TGTGCCACCAGTGATCGGGGAGGCGGTACGCAGTATTTT.

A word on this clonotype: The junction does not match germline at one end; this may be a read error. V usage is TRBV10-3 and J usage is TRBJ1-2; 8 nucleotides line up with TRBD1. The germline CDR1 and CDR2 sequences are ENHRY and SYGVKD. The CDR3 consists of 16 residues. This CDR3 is CATSDSGTGPFYGYTF. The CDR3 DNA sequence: TGTGCCACCAGTGACTCCGGGACAGGACCATTCTATGGCTACACCTTC.

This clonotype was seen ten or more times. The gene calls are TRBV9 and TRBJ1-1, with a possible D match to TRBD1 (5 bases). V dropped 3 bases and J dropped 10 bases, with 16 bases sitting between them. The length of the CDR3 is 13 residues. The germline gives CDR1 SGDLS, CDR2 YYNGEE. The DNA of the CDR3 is TGTGCCAGCAGCGCCAGTGGGGGAGGGCGAGCTTTCTTT. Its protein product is CASSASGGGRAFF.

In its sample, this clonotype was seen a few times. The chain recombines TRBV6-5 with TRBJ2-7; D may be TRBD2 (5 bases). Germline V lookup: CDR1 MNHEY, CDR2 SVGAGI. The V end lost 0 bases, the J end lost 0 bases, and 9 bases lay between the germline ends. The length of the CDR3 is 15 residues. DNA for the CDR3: TGTGCCAGCAGTTACTCACGGGATTCCTCCTACGAGCAGTACTTC. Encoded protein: CASSYSRDSSYEQYF.

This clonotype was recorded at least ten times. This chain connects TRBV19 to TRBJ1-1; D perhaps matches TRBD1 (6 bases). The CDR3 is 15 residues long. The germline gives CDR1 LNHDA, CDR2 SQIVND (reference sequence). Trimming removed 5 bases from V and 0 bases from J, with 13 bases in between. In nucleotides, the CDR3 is TGTGCCAGTAGTGGCGGGGGGCGAATGAACACTGAAGCTTTCTTT. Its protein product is CASSGGGRMNTEAFF.

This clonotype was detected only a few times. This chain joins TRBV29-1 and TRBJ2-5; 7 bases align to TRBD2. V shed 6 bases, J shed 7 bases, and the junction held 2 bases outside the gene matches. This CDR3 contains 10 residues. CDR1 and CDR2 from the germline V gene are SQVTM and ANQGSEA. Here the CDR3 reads CSVSGGTQYF. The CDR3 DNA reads TGCAGCGTCTCGGGGGGGACCCAGTACTTC. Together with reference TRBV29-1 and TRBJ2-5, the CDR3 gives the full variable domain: SAVISQKPSRDICQRGTSLTIQCQVDSQVTMMFWYRQQPGQSLTLIATANQGSEATYESGFVIDKFPISRPNLTFSTLTVSNMSPEDSSIYLCSVSGGTQYFGPGTRLLVL.

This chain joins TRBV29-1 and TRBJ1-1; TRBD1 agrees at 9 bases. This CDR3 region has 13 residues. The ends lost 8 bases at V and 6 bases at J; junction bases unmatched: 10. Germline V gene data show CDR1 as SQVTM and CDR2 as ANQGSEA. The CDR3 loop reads CSSPDRGIAEAFF. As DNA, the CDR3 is TGCAGCAGTCCCGACAGGGGGATCGCTGAAGCTTTCTTT.